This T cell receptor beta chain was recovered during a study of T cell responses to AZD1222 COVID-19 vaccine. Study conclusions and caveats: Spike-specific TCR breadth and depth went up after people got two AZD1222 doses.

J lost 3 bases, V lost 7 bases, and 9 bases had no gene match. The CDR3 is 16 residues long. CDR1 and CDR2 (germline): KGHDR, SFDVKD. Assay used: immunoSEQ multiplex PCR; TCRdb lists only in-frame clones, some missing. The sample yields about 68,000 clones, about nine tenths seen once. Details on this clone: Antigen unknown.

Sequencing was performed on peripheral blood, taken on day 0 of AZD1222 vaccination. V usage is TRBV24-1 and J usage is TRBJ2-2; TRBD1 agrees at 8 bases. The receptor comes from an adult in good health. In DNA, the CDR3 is TGTGCCACCAGACCCTCCGACAGGGGAGACACCGGGGAGCTGTTTTTT. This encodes CATRPSDRGDTGELFF.